The 21 T cell receptor beta chains listed next were all sequenced from one sample in a study of T cell responses to AZD1222 COVID-19 vaccine. Using immunoSEQ multiplex PCR, the repertoire was profiled, and TCRdb retains in-frame clones only, with some absent. The sample holds 100,000 to 150,000 clones, around 82% seen once. Material: peripheral blood, obtained on day 0 of AZD1222 vaccination. The receptors shown here come from an adult in good health.

This clone has only one observation. V usage is TRBV24-1 and J usage is TRBJ2-7; D remains unclear. CDR3 length: 13 residues. Trimming cost V 6 bases and J 6 bases, with 14 bases left between them. Germline CDR1 and CDR2: KGHDR and SFDVKD. The chain's CDR3 is CATSTEMVGEQYF. In DNA, the CDR3 is TGTGCCACCAGTACAGAAATGGTAGGCGAGCAGTACTTC.

CDR3 loop: CASSRRGQTNTEAFF. The DNA of the CDR3 is TGTGCCAGCAGTCGACGCGGACAGACGAACACTGAAGCTTTCTTT. V gene TRBV2 combines with J gene TRBJ1-1, with D maybe TRBD1 (6 bases). Trimming took 5 bases from V and 1 from J, leaving 14 bases between them. Germline CDR1 SNHLY, CDR2 FYNNEI. This CDR3 spans 15 amino acids.

J is TRBJ1-3 and V is TRBV27; D unclear. CDR1 is MNHEY, CDR2 SMNVEV, per germline (reference sequence). The CDR3 covers 14 residues. CDR3: CVYIGVTRGNTIYF. The CDR3 region has the DNA TGTGTTTACATCGGAGTAACCCGCGGAAACACCATATATTTT.

The chain carries TRBV3-1 (or the pseudogene TRBV3-2) and TRBJ2-5; 10 positions agree with TRBD1. The CDR3 loop spans 17 amino acids. Germline values: CDR1 LGHDT, CDR2 YNNKEL (reference sequence). Germline trimming cut 4 bases from V and 5 bases from J; bases unmatched to any gene: 13. CDR3 residues: CASSLDLRQGARETQYF. DNA of the CDR3: TGTGCCAGCAGCCTAGACCTTCGACAGGGGGCGCGGGAGACCCAGTACTTC.

This chain's CDR3 is CASSSPNRDEQYF. The CDR3 DNA sequence: TGTGCCAGCAGCTCTCCCAACAGGGACGAGCAGTACTTC. The chain has TRBV5-4 and TRBJ2-7, with D perhaps TRBD1 (6 bases). The length of the CDR3 is 13 residues. Per the germline V gene, CDR1 is SGHNT and CDR2 is YYREEE (reference sequence). Deletions cut 3 bases from V and 5 bases from J, with 12 bases between.

This clone was detected once. The J gene is TRBJ1-2, the V gene TRBV6-2 or TRBV6-3; D is perhaps TRBD1 (5 bases). Germline CDR1 and CDR2: MNHEY and SVGEGT. Trimming took off 0 bases at V and 4 bases at J, with 9 bases between the two ends. The CDR3 has 14 amino acids. Here the CDR3 reads CASSYSGRGYGYTF. The CDR3, as DNA: TGTGCCAGCAGTTACTCGGGACGCGGCTATGGCTACACCTTC.

This sequence joins TRBV18 and TRBJ1-5; the match to TRBD1 covers 9 bases. V lost 3 bases to trimming and J lost 6 bases; unmatched junction nucleotides: 6. From germline, CDR1 is KGHSH and CDR2 LQKENI. The CDR3 has 15 residues. CDR3 DNA: TGTGCCAGCTCACCGGGACAGGGTCTCAGTCAGCCCCAGCATTTT. Translating gives CASSPGQGLSQPQHF.

The J gene is TRBJ2-1, the V gene TRBV5-6; possible D gene TRBD1, 5 bases. The CDR3 loop spans 15 amino acids. Germline loops: CDR1 SGHDT, CDR2 YYEEEE. Trimming removed 4 bases from V and 3 bases from J, with 14 bases in between. The CDR3 is CASSPTWGRYNEQFF. The CDR3 nucleotides are TGTGCCAGCAGCCCCACATGGGGCCGCTACAATGAGCAGTTCTTC.

V is TRBV7-7 and J is TRBJ1-4; D remains unclear. The CDR3 length is 13 residues. V lost 5 bases and J lost 8, with 12 bases in between. CDR1 is SSHAT, CDR2 FNYEAQ, per germline (reference sequence). For the CDR3, the DNA is TGTGCCAGCAGCCTCAAGCCGGGGGAAAAACTGTTTTTT. Residues: CASSLKPGEKLFF.

The chain joins TRBV9 to TRBJ2-7; D is unclear. V lost 1 base and J 0 bases, leaving 11 bases between the germline ends. The CDR3 totals 15 residues. Germline V gene sequence: CDR1 SGDLS, CDR2 YYNGEE. CDR3 sequence reads: CASSVRPGSSYEQYF. The CDR3 DNA is TGTGCCAGCAGCGTAAGACCGGGTAGCTCCTACGAGCAGTACTTC. The entire variable domain, with the rest obtained from reference TRBV9 and TRBJ2-7, is as follows: DSGVTQTPKHLITATGQRVTLRCSPRSGDLSVYWYQQSLDQGLQFLIQYYNGEERAKGNILERFSAQQFPDLHSELNLSSLELGDSALYFCASSVRPGSSYEQYFGPGTRLTVT.

The chain recombines TRBV6-5 with TRBJ2-7; perhaps TRBD2 as D (5 bases). V lost 7 bases and J 2 bases, leaving 15 bases between the germline ends. Germline CDR1 MNHEY, CDR2 SVGAGI. The CDR3 has 14 residues. The CDR3 coding sequence is TGTGCCAGCAACCTAAGGCAGCGGCCCTACGAGCAGTACTTC. Protein: CASNLRQRPYEQYF.

J is TRBJ1-5 and V is TRBV5-6; tentative D call: TRBD1 (5 bases). Per the germline V gene, CDR1 is SGHDT and CDR2 is YYEEEE. V shed 0 bases and J shed 6 bases, with 19 bases lying between them. The CDR3 has 17 residues. In DNA form, the CDR3 reads TGTGCCAGCAGCTTGGCCGGGGCGTCGAGGTCCGCTCAGCCCCAGCATTTT. Translation gives CASSLAGASRSAQPQHF.

The chain recombines TRBV10-3 with TRBJ2-7; TRBD1 or TRBD2 may be the D gene (5 bases each). Germline V gene lookup returns CDR1 ENHRY and CDR2 SYGVKD. V dropped 0 bases and J dropped 4 bases, with 13 bases sitting between them. The CDR3 contains 15 residues. The CDR3 spells CAISESEGPPYEQYF. CDR3 nucleotide sequence: TGTGCCATCAGTGAGTCTGAGGGACCACCTTACGAGCAGTACTTC.

The genes are TRBV5-5 and TRBJ1-2; the D gene is possibly TRBD1 (5 bases). Germline V lookup: CDR1 SGHKS, CDR2 YYEKEE (reference sequence). The CDR3 has 15 residues. The ends were cut back, 1 base at V and 1 base at J, with 11 bases in the middle. CDR3 nucleotide sequence: TGTGCCAGCAGCTTGCTAGGGACGAATAACTATGGCTACACCTTC. Residues: CASSLLGTNNYGYTF.

V usage is TRBV24-1 and J usage is TRBJ1-5; D is unclear. The V gene's germline CDR1 is KGHDR and CDR2 SFDVKD. The CDR3 is 15 amino acids. The V end lost 0 bases, the J end lost 6 bases, and 11 bases lay between the germline ends. The CDR3 spells CATSDLEGSGQPQHF. DNA for the CDR3: TGTGCCACCAGTGATTTGGAGGGCTCGGGTCAGCCCCAGCATTTT.

This chain's CDR3 is CATPPPRGSVYEQYF. The DNA of the CDR3 is TGCGCCACTCCGCCCCCGAGGGGTTCCGTCTACGAGCAGTACTTC. This chain connects TRBV5-1 to TRBJ2-7, with D possibly called TRBD1 or TRBD2 (5 bases each). V was shortened by 9 bases and J by 3 bases, with 22 bases between the two germline ends. The length of the CDR3 is 15 residues. Germline CDR1 reads SGHRS; CDR2 reads YFSETQ.

This clone was detected only a few times. The rearrangement joins TRBV5-1 to TRBJ1-1, with TRBD1 as a possible D gene (5 bases). Trimming pared 4 bases from V and 2 bases from J, leaving 12 bases between. From germline, CDR1 is SGHRS and CDR2 YFSETQ. The CDR3 is 14 residues long. The CDR3 loop reads CASSERGVNTEAFF. The CDR3 coding sequence is TGCGCCAGCAGCGAACGGGGGGTAAACACTGAAGCTTTCTTT. Variable domain in full (rest from reference TRBV5-1 and TRBJ1-1): KAGVTQTPRYLIKTRGQQVTLSCSPISGHRSVSWYQQTPGQGLQFLFEYFSETQRNKGNFPGRFSGRQFSNSRSEMNVSTLELGDSALYLCASSERGVNTEAFFGQGTRLTVV.

The genes are TRBV6-6 and TRBJ2-5; D is perhaps TRBD1 (7 bases). The CDR3 runs 16 residues. The V end lost 6 bases, the J end lost 3 bases, and 20 bases lay between the germline ends. Germline assignment: CDR1 MNHNY and CDR2 SVGAGI (reference sequence). The CDR3 here is CASSSLGRGQKETQYF. The CDR3 DNA is TGTGCCAGCAGCTCCCTCGGGCGGGGACAGAAAGAGACCCAGTACTTC.

The CDR3 nucleotides read TGTGCCACCAGGGAGGACAGGTTGCCCCAGCATTTT. Amino acids: CATREDRLPQHF. This rearrangement joins TRBV24-1 to TRBJ1-5; TRBD1 agrees at 7 bases. The V segment lost 7 bases and the J segment 9 bases; nucleotides outside the gene matches: 5. This CDR3 contains 12 residues. Germline V CDR1 and CDR2: KGHDR, SFDVKD.

The rearrangement joins TRBV7-2 to TRBJ1-5; the D is unclear. The CDR3 is made up of 13 amino acids. The germline CDR1 and CDR2 sequences are SGHTA and FQGNSA. V lost 1 base and J 6 bases, leaving 7 bases between the germline ends. CDR3 bases: TGTGCCAGCAGCTTAGGTATCCTTCAGCCCCAGCATTTT. It yields the protein CASSLGILQPQHF.

This clone came up a few times. The chain has TRBV5-8 and TRBJ1-4; TRBD1 matches 7 bases. CDR1 is SGHTS, CDR2 YDEGEE, per germline. J was trimmed by 8 bases and V by 0 bases; bases with no gene match: 7. This CDR3 has 15 amino acids. In DNA form, the CDR3 reads TGTGCCAGCAGCTTGGAAGCAGGGGGTTGGGAAAAACTGTTTTTT. It specifies CASSLEAGGWEKLFF.